This T cell receptor beta chain is from a study of identical twins. TCRdb used MiXCR to reprocess the 5' RACE reads, holding one entry per CDR3 protein. The repertoire holds 1.5 million to 2 million distinct CDR3 sequences, with about 30% as singletons. Whole-study findings and limits: Models predicted too little out-of-frame TCR alpha sharing in monozygotic twins.

The table lists this clonotype with a few counts. What it binds is not known. The sample taken for sequencing was cord blood. The clonotype was recovered from a newborn girl in good health.

This CDR3 is CASMWLAAGTQYF. The DNA of the CDR3 is TGTGCCAGCATGTGGCTAGCGGCCGGGACCCAGTACTTC. The rearrangement links TRBV3-1 to TRBJ2-5; TRBD2 agrees at 7 bases. The CDR3 sequence is 13 residues long. The germline gives CDR1 LGHDT, CDR2 YNNKEL (reference sequence). V lost 7 bases and J lost 7; bases outside the gene matches: 9.